The 14 T cell receptor beta chains listed next were all sequenced from one sample in a study of T-cell reconstitution after alpha-beta-depleted transplantation in children. Preparation of the TCRbeta library used unique molecular identifiers. TCRdb reprocessed the PCR reads with MiXCR, giving one entry per CDR3 protein. This table holds about 640,000 distinct CDR3 sequences, around 17% found once. The sequencing here drew on PBMCs from the stem cell graft donor, taken from the stem cell graft. The receptors shown here come from a human donor who donated a stem cell graft to a child with acute myeloid leukemia.

This clonotype was counted at least ten times. The V gene is TRBV6-1, the J gene TRBJ1-1, with D perhaps matching TRBD1 (5 bases). Germline V gene lookup returns CDR1 MNHNS and CDR2 SASEGT. V dropped 4 bases and J dropped 1 base, with 7 bases sitting between them. CDR3 length: 13 amino acids. As DNA, the CDR3 is TGTGCCAGCAGTGCACAGGCGAACACTGAAGCTTTCTTT. Its translation: CASSAQANTEAFF.

This clonotype was detected only a few times. The chain uses TRBV20-1 and TRBJ2-5; TRBD2 matches 13 bases. Looked up from germline, CDR1 is DFQATT and CDR2 is SNEGSKA (reference sequence). The ends lost 5 bases at V and 1 base at J; junction bases unmatched: 4. The CDR3 contains 15 residues. CDR3 in amino acids: CSAGLAGVIQETQYF. CDR3 nucleotide sequence: TGCAGTGCTGGACTAGCGGGGGTGATCCAAGAGACCCAGTACTTC.

The chain uses TRBV20-1 and TRBJ2-3; the match to TRBD2 covers 11 bases. The length of the CDR3 is 15 residues. Germline lookup yields CDR1 DFQATT and CDR2 SNEGSKA (reference sequence). J was trimmed by 8 bases and V by 0 bases; bases with no gene match: 7. Here the CDR3 reads CSARDIASGGSTQYF. The DNA for the CDR3 is TGCAGTGCTAGAGATATTGCTAGCGGGGGGAGTACGCAGTATTTT.

This clonotype was seen repeatedly, ten times or more. The chain uses TRBV20-1 and TRBJ1-1; no firm D call. Germline V gene sequence: CDR1 DFQATT, CDR2 SNEGSKA (reference sequence). The CDR3 extends over 12 amino acids. V shed 3 bases and J shed 4 bases, with 9 bases lying between them. CDR3 sequence reads: CSASLGFTEAFF. The CDR3 DNA follows: TGCAGTGCTAGTTTAGGGTTCACTGAAGCTTTCTTT.

The sample holds many counts of this clonotype. The rearrangement joins TRBV20-1 to TRBJ2-7, with 7 bases that match TRBD1. Germline lookup yields CDR1 DFQATT and CDR2 SNEGSKA (reference sequence). V was clipped by 6 bases and J by 3 bases; unmatched bases: 11. The CDR3 is made up of 14 amino acids. CDR3 DNA: TGCAGTGCAACGGACAGGAGAACCAACTACGAGCAGTACTTC. Its protein is CSATDRRTNYEQYF.

V gene TRBV7-8 combines with J gene TRBJ1-1, with D unresolved. CDR1 is SGHVS, CDR2 FQNEAQ, per germline. Trimming removed 2 bases from V and 3 bases from J, with 10 bases in between. The CDR3 is made up of 14 amino acids. CDR3 amino acids: CASSLIRAHTEAFF. The CDR3 DNA follows: TGTGCCAGCAGCTTAATACGGGCCCACACTGAAGCTTTCTTT.

This chain connects TRBV20-1 to TRBJ1-6, with 8 nucleotides matching TRBD1. The CDR3 is 14 amino acids. Unmatched junction bases numbered 4, after V lost 3 bases and J lost 6 bases. CDR1 DFQATT and CDR2 SNEGSKA come from the germline V gene (reference sequence). The CDR3 reads CSASRTGSNSPLHF. CDR3 in DNA: TGCAGTGCTAGCCGGACAGGGAGTAATTCACCCCTCCACTTT.

The CDR3 sequence is CASSHQSGGAYNEQFF. The CDR3, as DNA: TGTGCCAGCAGCCACCAGAGCGGGGGGGCCTACAATGAGCAGTTCTTC. The chain couples TRBV13 to TRBJ2-1, with TRBD2 matching over 10 bases. Germline V gives CDR1 PRHDT, CDR2 FYEKMQ (reference sequence). The V segment lost 5 bases and the J segment 2 bases; nucleotides outside the gene matches: 6. CDR3 length: 16 amino acids.

The gene calls are TRBV5-5 and TRBJ2-1, with D maybe TRBD1 (5 bases). The germline V gene encodes CDR1 SGHKS and CDR2 YYEKEE (reference sequence). The CDR3 spans 16 residues. V dropped 2 bases and J dropped 0 bases, with 12 bases sitting between them. DNA for the CDR3: TGTGCCAGCAGCTTTATACCAGACAGCTCCTACAATGAGCAGTTCTTC. Protein sequence: CASSFIPDSSYNEQFF.

This clonotype was recorded many times. The rearrangement links TRBV12-3 or TRBV12-4 to TRBJ2-3, with D possibly TRBD1 on 6 matching bases. Trimming stripped 3 bases from V and 4 bases from J, with 17 bases between. The CDR3 is 16 residues long. The CDR3 loop reads CASSFKTSHRADTQYF. DNA of the CDR3: TGTGCCAGCAGTTTCAAGACCTCACACAGGGCAGATACGCAGTATTTT.

The gene calls are TRBV11-2 and TRBJ2-3, with TRBD2 matching over 14 bases. Per the germline V gene, CDR1 is SGHAT and CDR2 is FQNNGV. Unmatched junction bases numbered 7, after V lost 2 bases and J lost 6 bases. CDR3 size: 17 residues. CDR3 nucleotides: TGTGCCAGCAGCTTAAGACTAGCGGGGGGGAGGAAGGATACGCAGTATTTT. This encodes CASSLRLAGGRKDTQYF.

The chain couples TRBV18 to TRBJ2-5; a possible D gene is TRBD1 (6 bases). Trimming shortened V by 2 bases and J by 5 bases, and 12 bases separated the two germline ends. From germline, CDR1 is KGHSH and CDR2 LQKENI. CDR3 length: 14 amino acids. CDR3 sequence reads: CASSPSVQGETQYF. In DNA form, the CDR3 reads TGTGCCAGCTCACCAAGCGTTCAGGGGGAGACCCAGTACTTC. Looking up the rest from reference TRBV18 and TRBJ2-5 gives the full variable domain: NAGVMQNPRHLVRRRGQEARLRCSPMKGHSHVYWYRQLPEEGLKFMVYLQKENIIDESGMPKERFSAEFPKEGPSILRIQQVVRGDSAAYFCASSPSVQGETQYFGPGTRLLVL.

The rearrangement links TRBV5-1 to TRBJ1-6; TRBD1 might be the D (5 bases). The V gene lost 4 bases and the J gene lost 5 bases, with 13 bases spanning the gap. The CDR3 totals 15 residues. The germline V gene encodes CDR1 SGHRS and CDR2 YFSETQ. The CDR3 DNA is TGCGCCAGCAGCCTCCAGGGAATTAATAATTCACCCCTCCACTTT. Translating gives CASSLQGINNSPLHF.

There are many counts of this clonotype. This chain links TRBV7-2 with TRBJ1-3; D is unresolved. V gave up 6 bases and J gave up 4 bases, with 10 bases separating them. Germline CDR1 and CDR2: SGHTA and FQGNSA. CDR3 length equals 13 residues. CDR3 nucleotides: TGTGCCAGCAGTTTGGAGAGGGGAAACACCATATATTTT. Translating gives CASSLERGNTIYF.